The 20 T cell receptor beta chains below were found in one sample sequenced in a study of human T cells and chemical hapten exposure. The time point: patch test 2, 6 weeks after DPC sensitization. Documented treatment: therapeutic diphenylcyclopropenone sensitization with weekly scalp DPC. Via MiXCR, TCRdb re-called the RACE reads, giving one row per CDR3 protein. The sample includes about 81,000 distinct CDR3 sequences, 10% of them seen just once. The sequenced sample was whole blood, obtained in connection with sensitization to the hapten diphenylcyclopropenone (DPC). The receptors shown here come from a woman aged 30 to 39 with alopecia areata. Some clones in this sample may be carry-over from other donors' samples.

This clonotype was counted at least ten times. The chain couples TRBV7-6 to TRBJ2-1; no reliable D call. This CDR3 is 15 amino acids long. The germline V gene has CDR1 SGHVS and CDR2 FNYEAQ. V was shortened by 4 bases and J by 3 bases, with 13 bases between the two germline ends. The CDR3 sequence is CASSYDTRLYNEQFF. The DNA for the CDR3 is TGTGCCAGCAGCTACGACACACGCCTCTACAATGAGCAGTTCTTC.

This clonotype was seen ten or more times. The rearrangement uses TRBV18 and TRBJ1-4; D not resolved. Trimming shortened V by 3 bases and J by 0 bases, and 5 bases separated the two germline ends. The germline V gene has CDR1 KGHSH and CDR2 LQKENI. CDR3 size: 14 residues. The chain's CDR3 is CASSPRATNEKLFF. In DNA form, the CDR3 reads TGTGCCAGCTCACCTCGGGCAACTAATGAAAAACTGTTTTTT.

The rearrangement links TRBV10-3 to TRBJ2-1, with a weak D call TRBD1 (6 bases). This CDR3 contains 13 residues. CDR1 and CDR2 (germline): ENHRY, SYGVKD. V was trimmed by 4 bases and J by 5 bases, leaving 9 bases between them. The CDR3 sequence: CAISGQVNNEQFF. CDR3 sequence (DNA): TGTGCCATCAGTGGACAGGTAAACAATGAGCAGTTCTTC.

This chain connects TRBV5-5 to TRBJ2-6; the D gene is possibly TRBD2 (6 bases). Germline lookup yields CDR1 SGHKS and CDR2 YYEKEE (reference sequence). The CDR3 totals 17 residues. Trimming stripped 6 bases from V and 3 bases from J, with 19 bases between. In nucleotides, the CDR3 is TGTGCCAGCATCCATAGACCGGGGACTTATGGGGCCAACGTCCTGACTTTC. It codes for CASIHRPGTYGANVLTF. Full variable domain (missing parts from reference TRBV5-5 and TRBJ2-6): DAGVTQSPTHLIKTRGQQVTLRCSPISGHKSVSWYQQVLGQGPQFIFQYYEKEERGRGNFPDRFSARQFPNYSSELNVNALLLGDSALYLCASIHRPGTYGANVLTFGAGSRLTVL.

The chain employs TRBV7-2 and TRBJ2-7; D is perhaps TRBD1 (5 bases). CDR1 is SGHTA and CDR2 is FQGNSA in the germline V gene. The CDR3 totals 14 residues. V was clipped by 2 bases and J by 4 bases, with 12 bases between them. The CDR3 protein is CASSLRQGWYEQYF. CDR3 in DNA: TGTGCCAGCAGCTTAAGGCAGGGTTGGTACGAGCAGTACTTC.

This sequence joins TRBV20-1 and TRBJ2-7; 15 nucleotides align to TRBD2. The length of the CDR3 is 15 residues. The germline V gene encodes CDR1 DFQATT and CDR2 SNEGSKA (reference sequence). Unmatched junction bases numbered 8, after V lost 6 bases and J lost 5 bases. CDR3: CSAAPGLAGGDEQYF. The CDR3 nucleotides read TGCAGTGCCGCGCCGGGACTAGCGGGAGGTGACGAGCAGTACTTC.

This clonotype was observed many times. CDR3 residues: CSVERQGMGGYTF. CDR3 DNA sequence: TGCAGCGTTGAACGACAGGGGATGGGTGGCTACACCTTC. The gene calls are TRBV29-1 and TRBJ1-2; 8 bases align to TRBD1. In germline, CDR1 is SQVTM, CDR2 ANQGSEA. Germline trimming cut 2 bases from V and 7 bases from J; bases unmatched to any gene: 6. The CDR3 has 13 amino acids.

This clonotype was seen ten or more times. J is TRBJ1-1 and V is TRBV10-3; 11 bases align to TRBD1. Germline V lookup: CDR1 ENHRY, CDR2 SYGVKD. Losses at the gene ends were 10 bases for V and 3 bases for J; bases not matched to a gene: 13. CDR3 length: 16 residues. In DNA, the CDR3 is TGTGCCACTCGATCGAAGGGGGACAGGGGGGACACTGAAGCTTTCTTT. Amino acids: CATRSKGDRGDTEAFF.

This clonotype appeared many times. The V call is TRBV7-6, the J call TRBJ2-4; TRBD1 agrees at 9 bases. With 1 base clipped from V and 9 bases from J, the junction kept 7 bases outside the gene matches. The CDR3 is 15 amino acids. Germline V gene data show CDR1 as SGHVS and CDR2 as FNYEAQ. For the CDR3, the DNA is TGTGCCAGCAGCTTAGATGGACAGGGGCTAGCCATTCAGTACTTC. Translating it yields CASSLDGQGLAIQYF. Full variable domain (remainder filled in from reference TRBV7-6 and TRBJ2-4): GAGVSQSPRYKVTKRGQDVALRCDPISGHVSLYWYRQALGQGPEFLTYFNYEAQQDKSGLPNDRFSAERPEGSISTLTIQRTEQRDSAMYRCASSLDGQGLAIQYFGAGTRLSVL.

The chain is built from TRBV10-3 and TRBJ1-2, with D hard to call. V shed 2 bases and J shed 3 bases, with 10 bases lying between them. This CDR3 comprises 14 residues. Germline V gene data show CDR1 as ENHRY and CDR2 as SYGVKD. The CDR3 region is CAISEDGSYYGYTF. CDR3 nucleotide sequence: TGTGCCATCAGTGAGGACGGGAGCTACTATGGCTACACCTTC.

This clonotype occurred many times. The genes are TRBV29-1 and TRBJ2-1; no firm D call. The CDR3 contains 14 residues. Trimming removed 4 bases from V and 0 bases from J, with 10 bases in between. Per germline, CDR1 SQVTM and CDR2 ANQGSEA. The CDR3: CSVVDRDSYNEQFF. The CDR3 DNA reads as TGCAGCGTTGTCGACCGAGACTCCTACAATGAGCAGTTCTTC.

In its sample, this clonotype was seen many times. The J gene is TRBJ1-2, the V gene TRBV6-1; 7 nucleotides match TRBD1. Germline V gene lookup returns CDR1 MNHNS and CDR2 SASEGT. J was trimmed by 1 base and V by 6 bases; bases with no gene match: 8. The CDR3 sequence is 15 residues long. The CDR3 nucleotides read TGTGCCAGCAGGGTCGACAGGGCCCTTAACTATGGCTACACCTTC. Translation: CASRVDRALNYGYTF.

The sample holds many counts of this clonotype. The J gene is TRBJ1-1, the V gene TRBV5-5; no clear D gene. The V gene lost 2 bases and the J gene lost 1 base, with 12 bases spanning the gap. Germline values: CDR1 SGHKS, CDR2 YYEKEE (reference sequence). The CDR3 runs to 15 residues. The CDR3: CASSFQLPPNTEAFF. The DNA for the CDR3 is TGTGCCAGCAGCTTTCAGCTTCCCCCGAACACTGAAGCTTTCTTT.

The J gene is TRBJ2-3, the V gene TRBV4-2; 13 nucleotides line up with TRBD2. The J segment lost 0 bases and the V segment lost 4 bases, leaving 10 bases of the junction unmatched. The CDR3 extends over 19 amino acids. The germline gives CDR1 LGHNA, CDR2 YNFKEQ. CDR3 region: CASSLRLAGGTTSTDTQYF. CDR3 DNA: TGTGCCAGCAGCCTCCGACTAGCGGGAGGAACAACGAGCACAGATACGCAGTATTTT.

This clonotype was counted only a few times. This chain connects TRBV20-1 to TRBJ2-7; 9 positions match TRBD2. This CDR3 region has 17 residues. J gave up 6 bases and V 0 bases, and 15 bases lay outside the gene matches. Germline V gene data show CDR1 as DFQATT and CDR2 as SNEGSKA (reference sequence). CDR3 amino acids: CSARDRLAGSPLSEQYF. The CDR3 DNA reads TGCAGTGCTAGAGATCGCCTAGCGGGGTCCCCGCTGTCCGAGCAGTACTTC.

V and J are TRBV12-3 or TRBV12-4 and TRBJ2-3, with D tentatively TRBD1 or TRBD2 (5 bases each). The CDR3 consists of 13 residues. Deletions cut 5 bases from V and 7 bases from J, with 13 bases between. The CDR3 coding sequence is TGTGCCAGCAGTCGGACTGCAGGGTATACGCAGTATTTT. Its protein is CASSRTAGYTQYF.

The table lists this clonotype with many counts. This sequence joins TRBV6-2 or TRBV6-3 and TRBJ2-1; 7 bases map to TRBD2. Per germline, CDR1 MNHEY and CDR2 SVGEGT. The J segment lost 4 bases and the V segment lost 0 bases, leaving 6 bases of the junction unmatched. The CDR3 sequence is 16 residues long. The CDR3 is CASSYSGLAAYNEQFF. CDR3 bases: TGTGCCAGCAGTTACTCTGGGCTAGCGGCTTACAATGAGCAGTTCTTC.

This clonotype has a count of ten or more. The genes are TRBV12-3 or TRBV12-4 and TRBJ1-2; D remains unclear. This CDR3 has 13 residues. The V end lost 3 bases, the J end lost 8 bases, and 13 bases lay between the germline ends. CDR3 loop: CASSFRSSGGYTF. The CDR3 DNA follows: TGTGCCAGCAGTTTCCGCTCATCGGGCGGCTACACCTTC.

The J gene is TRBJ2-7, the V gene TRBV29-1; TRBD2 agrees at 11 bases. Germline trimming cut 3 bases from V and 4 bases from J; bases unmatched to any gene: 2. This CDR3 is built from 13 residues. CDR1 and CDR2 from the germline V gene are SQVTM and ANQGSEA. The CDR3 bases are TGCAGCGTTGACCTAGCGGGAGGATACGAGCAGTACTTC. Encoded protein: CSVDLAGGYEQYF.

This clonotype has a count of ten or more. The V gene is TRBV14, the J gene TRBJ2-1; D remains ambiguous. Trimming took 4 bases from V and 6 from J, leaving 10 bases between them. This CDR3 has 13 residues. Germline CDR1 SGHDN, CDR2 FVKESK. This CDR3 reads CASSPASVNEQFF. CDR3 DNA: TGTGCCAGCAGCCCCGCCAGCGTCAATGAGCAGTTCTTC.